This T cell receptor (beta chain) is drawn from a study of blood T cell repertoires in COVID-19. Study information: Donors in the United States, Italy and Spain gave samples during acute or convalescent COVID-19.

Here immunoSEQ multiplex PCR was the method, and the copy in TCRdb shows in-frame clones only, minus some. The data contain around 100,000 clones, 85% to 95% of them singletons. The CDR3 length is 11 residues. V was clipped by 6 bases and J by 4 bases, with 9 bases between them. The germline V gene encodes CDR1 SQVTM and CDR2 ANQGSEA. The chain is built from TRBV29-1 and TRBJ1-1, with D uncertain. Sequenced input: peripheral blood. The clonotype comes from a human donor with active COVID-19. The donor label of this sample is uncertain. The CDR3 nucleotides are TGCAGCGTCCGACTAGCCACTGAAGCTTTCTTT. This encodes CSVRLATEAFF. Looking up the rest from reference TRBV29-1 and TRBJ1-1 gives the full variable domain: SAVISQKPSRDICQRGTSLTIQCQVDSQVTMMFWYRQQPGQSLTLIATANQGSEATYESGFVIDKFPISRPNLTFSTLTVSNMSPEDSSIYLCSVRLATEAFFGQGTRLTVV.